This T cell receptor (beta chain) came from a study of siplizumab effects on memory and regulatory T cells. Study observations and caveats: Naive T cells were seen as more diverse than memory cells and as major alloresponse contributors. Alloreactive CD4+ clones that could be mapped were on average 68.8% Treg-derived with siplizumab, against around 27% in controls. Alloreactive clones mapping to unstimulated subsets formed only a minor fraction.

Concerning this clone: What it binds is unknown.

The CDR3 sequence is 12 residues long. Germline loops: CDR1 SGHAT, CDR2 FQDESV (reference sequence). V gave up 3 bases and J gave up 2 bases, with 4 bases separating them. TCRdb's table, derived via immunoSEQ multiplex PCR, lists solely in-frame clones and lacks some. The sample has 80,000 to 130,000 clones, about 91% seen once; the top ten hold around 0.68%. The receptor's source is a human donor in good health. V and J are TRBV11-1 and TRBJ2-5; D remains unclear. The sample taken for sequencing was Tregs sorted from blood. CDR3 nucleotides: TGTGCCAGCAGCTTCCGACAAGAGACCCAGTACTTC. This sequence encodes CASSFRQETQYF.